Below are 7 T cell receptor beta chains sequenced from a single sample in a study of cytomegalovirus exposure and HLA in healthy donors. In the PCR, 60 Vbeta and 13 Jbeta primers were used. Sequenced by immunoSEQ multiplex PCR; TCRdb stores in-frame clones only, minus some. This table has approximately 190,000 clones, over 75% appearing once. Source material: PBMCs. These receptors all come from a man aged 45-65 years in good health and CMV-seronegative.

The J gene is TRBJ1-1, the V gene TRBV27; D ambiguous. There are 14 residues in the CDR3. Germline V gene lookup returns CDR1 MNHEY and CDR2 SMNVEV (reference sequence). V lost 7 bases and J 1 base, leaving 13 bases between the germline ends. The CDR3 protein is CASKLMPGNTEAFF. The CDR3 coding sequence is TGTGCCAGCAAGTTGATGCCGGGGAACACTGAAGCTTTCTTT.

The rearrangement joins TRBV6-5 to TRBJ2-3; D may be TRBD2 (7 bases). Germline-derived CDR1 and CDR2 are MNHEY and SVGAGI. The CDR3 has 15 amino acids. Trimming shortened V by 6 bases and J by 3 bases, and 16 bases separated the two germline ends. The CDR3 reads CASSRGAKGTDTQYF. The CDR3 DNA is TGTGCCAGCAGCCGGGGGGCGAAGGGAACAGATACGCAGTATTTT.

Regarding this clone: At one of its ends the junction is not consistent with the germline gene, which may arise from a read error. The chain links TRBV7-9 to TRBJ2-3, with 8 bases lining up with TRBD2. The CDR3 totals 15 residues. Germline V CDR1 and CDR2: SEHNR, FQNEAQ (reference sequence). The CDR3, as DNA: TGTTCCAGCAGCATTTTAGCGGGGCGTACAGATACGCAGTATTTT. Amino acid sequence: CSSSILAGRTDTQYF.

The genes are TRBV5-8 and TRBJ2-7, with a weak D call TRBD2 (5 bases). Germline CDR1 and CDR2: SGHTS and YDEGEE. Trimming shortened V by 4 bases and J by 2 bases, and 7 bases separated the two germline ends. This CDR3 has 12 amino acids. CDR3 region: CASSRGPYEQYF. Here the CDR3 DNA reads TGTGCCAGCAGCCGCGGGCCCTACGAGCAGTACTTC.

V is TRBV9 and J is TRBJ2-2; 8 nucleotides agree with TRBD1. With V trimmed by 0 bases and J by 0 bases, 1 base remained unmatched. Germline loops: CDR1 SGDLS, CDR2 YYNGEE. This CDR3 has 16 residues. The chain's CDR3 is CASSVGTGSNTGELFF. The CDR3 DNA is TGTGCCAGCAGCGTAGGGACAGGGTCGAACACCGGGGAGCTGTTTTTT.

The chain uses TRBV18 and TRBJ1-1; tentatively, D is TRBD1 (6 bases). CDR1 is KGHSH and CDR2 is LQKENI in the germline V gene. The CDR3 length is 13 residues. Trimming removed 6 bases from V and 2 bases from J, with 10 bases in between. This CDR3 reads CASSVQGNTEAFF. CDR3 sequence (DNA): TGTGCCAGCTCGGTACAGGGAAACACTGAAGCTTTCTTT.

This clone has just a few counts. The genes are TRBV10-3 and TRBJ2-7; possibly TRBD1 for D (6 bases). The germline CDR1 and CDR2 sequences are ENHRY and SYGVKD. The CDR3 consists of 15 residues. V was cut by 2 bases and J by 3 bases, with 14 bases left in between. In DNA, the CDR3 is TGTGCCATCAGTGAGGGGCATCGGGACAACTACGAGCAGTACTTC. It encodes CAISEGHRDNYEQYF.